There are many counts of the clone carrying this TCR beta chain. The antigen remains unidentified. The sample originates from a study of CD8 T cells in ankylosing spondylitis. The germline V gene encodes CDR1 ENHRY and CDR2 SYGVKD. There are 14 residues in the CDR3. V was pared by 10 bases and J by 0 bases, with 13 bases between. 5'-RACE, quantitative and with molecular barcodes, yielded the TCR beta libraries. Via MiXCR, TCRdb re-called the 5' RACE reads, giving one row per CDR3 protein. Of hundreds of thousands of distinct CDR3 sequences in the sample, about 9.1% were seen once. Findings and limits, study-wide: Significant enrichment of disease-linked clones was reported in matched ankylosing spondylitis synovial fluid. Disease-associated clonotypes exhibited CD8+ identity and were relatively infrequent in peripheral blood. Some motif variants were previously reported in reactive arthritis synovial fluid and blood.

Sample: blood, either unsorted or a sorted T cell fraction (not recorded which). This receptor was taken from a male donor with ankylosing spondylitis or in good health (not recorded which). V usage is TRBV10-3 and J usage is TRBJ1-3; TRBD1 is a possible D gene (5 bases). CDR3 DNA: TGTGCCACCCTTGGACAACTCTCTGGAAACACCATATATTTT. Protein product: CATLGQLSGNTIYF.